Listed below are T cell receptor beta chains from one sample, sequenced in a study of T cell changes during pregnancy in multiple sclerosis. Using immunoSEQ multiplex PCR, the repertoire was profiled, and TCRdb retains in-frame clones only, with some absent. This sample has 91,000 or so clones, with roughly 92% found just once. The sample consisted of peripheral blood, taken after pregnancy. These receptor sequences come from a female donor with multiple sclerosis, enrolled in a pregnancy study. Each CDR3 is given with its conserved first and last residue. D genes are given only for firm matches. Not every row has a clone size; where given, it reads once, few, many or a size class.

12	.	TRBV30	TRBJ1-4	TRBD1	CAWSVQGQKLFF	TGTGCCTGGAGTGTACAGGGGCAAAAACTGTTTTTT
19	once	TRBV11-2	TRBJ2-5	.	CASSSHPLLRGQNQETQYF	TGTGCCAGCAGCTCACACCCCTTACTGCGTGGGCAAAACCAAGAGACCCAGTACTTC
13	once	TRBV7-9	TRBJ2-7	.	CASSLDPGNEQYF	TGTGCCAGCAGCCTCGACCCCGGGAACGAGCAGTACTTC
16	.	TRBV19	TRBJ1-5	.	CASSIIPQGGNQPQHF	TGTGCCAGTAGTATCATTCCGCAAGGAGGCAATCAGCCCCAGCATTTT
14	.	TRBV5-1	TRBJ2-1	TRBD1	CASSPGQGYNEQFF	TGCGCCAGCAGCCCCGGACAGGGCTACAATGAGCAGTTCTTC
14	.	TRBV5-1	TRBJ2-7	TRBD2	CASSLVGGRGEQYF	TGCGCCAGCAGCTTGGTCGGCGGGAGAGGCGAGCAGTACTTC
15	.	TRBV7-6	TRBJ2-1	.	CASSLALGSYNEQFF	TGTGCCAGCAGCTTAGCCCTAGGCTCCTACAATGAGCAGTTCTTC
19	.	TRBV11-2	TRBJ2-7	TRBD2	CASSPGGLAGAPSSYEQYF	TGTGCCAGCAGCCCAGGGGGGCTAGCGGGAGCCCCAAGCTCCTACGAGCAGTACTTC
16	.	TRBV6-6	TRBJ2-7	TRBD2	CASTPAPSGPSYEQYF	TGTGCCAGCACCCCTGCCCCTAGCGGGCCGTCCTACGAGCAGTACTTC
13	.	TRBV19	TRBJ1-1	.	CASTAGVNTEAFF	TGTGCCAGTACGGCGGGGGTGAACACTGAAGCTTTCTTT
12	.	TRBV6-5	TRBJ2-1	.	CASGLMGSEQFF	TGTGCCAGCGGGCTTATGGGGAGTGAGCAGTTCTTC
16	.	TRBV30	TRBJ2-7	TRBD1	CACQPTGGTGSYEQYF	TGTGCCTGCCAACCCACCGGAGGGACAGGGTCCTACGAGCAGTACTTC
13	.	TRBV19	TRBJ2-7	.	CASSAGGGVGQYF	TGTGCCAGTAGTGCAGGTGGGGGCGTCGGGCAGTACTTC
17	.	TRBV7-8	TRBJ2-5	TRBD2	CASSFSQGLAGGETQYF	TGTGCCAGCAGCTTTAGCCAAGGACTAGCGGGAGGAGAGACCCAGTACTTC
16	.	TRBV11-2	TRBJ2-3	TRBD2	CASSPLAGAITDTQYF	TGTGCCAGCAGCCCCCTAGCGGGGGCCATCACAGATACGCAGTATTTT
17	.	TRBV6-1	TRBJ2-1	.	CASSDPSSVFGNNEQFF	TGTGCCAGCAGTGATCCTAGCTCTGTCTTCGGGAACAATGAGCAGTTCTTC
17	.	TRBV10-3	TRBJ1-3	.	CAISERSTGPFVTPIYF	TGTGCCATCAGTGAGCGTTCCACAGGGCCGTTCGTAACCCCCATATATTTT